Listed below are T cell receptor beta chains from one sample, sequenced in a study of molecular identifiers for immune sequencing clone quantification. One entry per CDR3 protein, called by TCRdb with MiXCR from the PCR reads. The sample contains more than 450,000 distinct CDR3 sequences, around 23% of which appear only once. The sequenced sample consisted of naive CD8+ T cells from blood, with Jurkat cell RNA spiked in. The receptors stem from a human donor in good health. Some libraries in this study had Jurkat cell RNA spiked in. CDR3s include the opening cysteine and the closing phenylalanine or tryptophan. The D gene is left open where the match is weak. The size of a clone is reported for some rows only, either as once, few or many, or as a class for expanded clones.

cdr3_nt cdr3_aa d_call clone_size j_call v_call
TGTGCCAGCAGTCCATTGACAGGGACTGAAGCTTTCTTT CASSPLTGTEAFF TRBD1 - TRBJ1-1 TRBV27
TGTGCCAGCAGTTCACCCCCCACGGGACTAGTCGATGAGCAGTTCTTC CASSSPPTGLVDEQFF TRBD2 - TRBJ2-1 TRBV7-9
TGCGCCAGCAGCTTAGGGGGCTACCGGAATGAGCAGTTCTTC CASSLGGYRNEQFF TRBD1 - TRBJ2-1 TRBV5-1
TGTGCCAGCAGCGCACAGGGGGTTGATGAGCAGTTCTTC CASSAQGVDEQFF TRBD1 - TRBJ2-1 TRBV9
TGTGCCAGCAGTTTACAGGAAGCAGTAATGGCCGGGGAGCTGTTTTTT CASSLQEAVMAGELFF - - TRBJ2-2 TRBV27
TGTGCCAGCAGTTTAGAGTTGGGACCCCTAGATACGCAGTATTTT CASSLELGPLDTQYF - - TRBJ2-3 TRBV12-3/TRBV12-4
TGTGCCAGCCGGACTTCTGTAGATTCCTACGAGCAGTACTTC CASRTSVDSYEQYF - - TRBJ2-7 TRBV2
TGTGCCACCCGTCACAGCGGGGAAGAGACCCAGTACTTC CATRHSGEETQYF TRBD2 - TRBJ2-5 TRBV12-3/TRBV12-4
TGTGCCAGCAGTTACTCGAAGGACAGGGGTGGGCCTGAAGCTTTCTTT CASSYSKDRGGPEAFF TRBD1 - TRBJ1-1 TRBV6-6
TGTGCCAGCAGCTTACCAGGGTTAGAGACCCAGTACTTC CASSLPGLETQYF - few TRBJ2-5 TRBV5-4
TGTGCCAGCAGGGCAGGGCTAGGCAATCAGCCCCAGCATTTT CASRAGLGNQPQHF - many TRBJ1-5 TRBV6-2/TRBV6-3
TGTGCCAGCTCACCTGCGGGGACCGACACTGAAGCTTTCTTT CASSPAGTDTEAFF - many TRBJ1-1 TRBV18
TGTGCCAGCAGTCCCCGGGACCATTTCTCCTACGAGCAGTACTTC CASSPRDHFSYEQYF - - TRBJ2-7 TRBV6-5
TGCGCCAGCAGCCAGGCCAACAGGGACACTAACTATGGCTACCCCTTC CASSQANRDTNYGYPF - - TRBJ1-2 TRBV4-3
TGTGCCAGCAGTTTTTCCGAAGCTTTCTTT CASSFSEAFF - many TRBJ1-1 TRBV12-3/TRBV12-4
TGCAGTGCTAGTGAGACCCCCGACACCCCCTACGAGCAGTACTTC CSASETPDTPYEQYF - few TRBJ2-7 TRBV20-1
TGTGCCAGCAGCTTGTCTACTGTCTACGAGCAGTACTTC CASSLSTVYEQYF - - TRBJ2-7 TRBV5-3
TGTGCCAGCAGCCAAGATTCGAGACTAGCGGTTTCCACAGATACGCAGTATTTT CASSQDSRLAVSTDTQYF TRBD2 many TRBJ2-3 TRBV14
TGTGCCAGCAGTGAATTAACAGGGTATGCTGGGGCCAACGTCCTGACTTTC CASSELTGYAGANVLTF - many TRBJ2-6 TRBV2
TGTGCCAGCGGTTACACGTCGGGACAGACACTAGCGGGGGGGCCCTATGAGCAGTTCTTC CASGYTSGQTLAGGPYEQFF TRBD2 - TRBJ2-1 TRBV6-5
TGCAGCGTTGGGGGGTGGGCCCAGTACTTC CSVGGWAQYF - few TRBJ2-5 TRBV29-1
TGTGCCTGGGGACAGGGCAATGAGCAGTTCTTC CAWGQGNEQFF TRBD1 few TRBJ2-1 TRBV30
TGTGCCAGCAGAGACCGGGACGGACTCTATGGCTACACCTTC CASRDRDGLYGYTF - once TRBJ1-2 TRBV2
TGCAGTGCTAGTCCTCTTCTCTCAGAGACCCAGTACTTC CSASPLLSETQYF - - TRBJ2-5 TRBV20-1
TGTGCCAGCAGCGCCGGACTAGCGGGAGTAGTTGATACGCAGTATTTT CASSAGLAGVVDTQYF TRBD2 many TRBJ2-3 TRBV9
TGTGCCAGCAGTGAAGCGTTAGGCCTTGGTGGCAACATTCAGTACTTC CASSEALGLGGNIQYF - few TRBJ2-4 TRBV2
TGTGCCAGCAGTTACCGAAACGACTACTACGAGCAGTACTTC CASSYRNDYYEQYF - many TRBJ2-7 TRBV6-5
TGTGCCAGCAGCTTGGTTGGGGGGCCCCCCTACGAGCAGTACTTC CASSLVGGPPYEQYF - many TRBJ2-7 TRBV5-4
TGTGCCAGCAGCTTAGGGACTAGCGGGGCGGAGACCCAGTACTTC CASSLGTSGAETQYF TRBD2 - TRBJ2-5 TRBV7-9
TGTGCCATCGCCCACGGCGGGAGAGGAGATACGCAGTATTTT CAIAHGGRGDTQYF TRBD2 - TRBJ2-3 TRBV10-3
TGTGCCAGCACCCCGGGACCGCCTTTGGCTAATGAAAAACTGTTTTTT CASTPGPPLANEKLFF - few TRBJ1-4 TRBV6-5
TGTGCCAGCAGTTTAGGCGGGAGGGCGACCGGGGAGCTGTTTTTT CASSLGGRATGELFF TRBD2 few TRBJ2-2 TRBV27
TGTGCCTGGAGTTGGGGCTATAGCGGGAGTAGCGCAGATACGCAGTATTTT CAWSWGYSGSSADTQYF TRBD2 many TRBJ2-3 TRBV30
TGTGCCAGTAGCTTCTCGAGGAGCCCCTACAATGAGCAGTTCTTC CASSFSRSPYNEQFF - - TRBJ2-1 TRBV7-9
TGTGCCAGCAGCCCAGGACAGGGAAGAATGAACACTGAAGCTTTCTTT CASSPGQGRMNTEAFF TRBD1 - TRBJ1-1 TRBV28
TGTGCCAGCAGGGGTCCGGGGCAGGGGGTGATCGGACTGTTTTTT CASRGPGQGVIGLFF TRBD1 - TRBJ1-4 TRBV27
TGTGCCAGCAGTTGTCCGCCCGGGACTAGCGGGATTGCCGGGGAGCTGTTTTTT CASSCPPGTSGIAGELFF TRBD2 once TRBJ2-2 TRBV28
TGTGCCAGCAGTTTGAACCGGGACTTAAACTACGAGCAGTACTTC CASSLNRDLNYEQYF - many TRBJ2-7 TRBV28
TGCGCCAGCAGCCAAGCAAGGGGGGAAAAACTGTTTTTT CASSQARGEKLFF - - TRBJ1-4 TRBV4-3
TGTGCCAGCAGGGACAGGGACTGGAATCAGCCCCAGCATTTT CASRDRDWNQPQHF TRBD1 few TRBJ1-5 TRBV28
TGTGCCAGCAGTGTTGCGGTATGGACAGGGACGGAAGATACGCAGTATTTT CASSVAVWTGTEDTQYF TRBD1 - TRBJ2-3 TRBV27
TGTGCCACCAGTGAAGGAAGGAGCGGGGGTTTTAACACAGATACGCAGTATTTT CATSEGRSGGFNTDTQYF TRBD2 - TRBJ2-3 TRBV24-1
TGCAGCGTTGAAATCGTCGACACCGGGGAGCTGTTTTTT CSVEIVDTGELFF - - TRBJ2-2 TRBV29-1
TGTGCCAGCAGTCACCGGGACAGAACATACGAGCAGTACTTC CASSHRDRTYEQYF TRBD1 few TRBJ2-7 TRBV6-2/TRBV6-3
TGTGCCAGCAGCGCGACTGGTGGGACTCCCACAGATACGCAGTATTTT CASSATGGTPTDTQYF - few TRBJ2-3 TRBV9
TGTGCCAGCAGTTACCTTGGACAGGAGCAGTACTTC CASSYLGQEQYF - many TRBJ2-7 TRBV6-2/TRBV6-3
TGTGCCAGCAGTTTAAACAGGGCCCCCACCTACAATGAGCAGTTCTTC CASSLNRAPTYNEQFF - - TRBJ2-1 TRBV27
TGCAGTGCTAGAGATCTTATTGACGGACCCGGTCTCCTCTACGGGCAGTACTTC CSARDLIDGPGLLYGQYF - - TRBJ2-7 TRBV20-1
TGTGCCAGCAGTTCCCCGCCAGCGGGGGAAGAGACCCAGTACTTC CASSSPPAGEETQYF TRBD2 - TRBJ2-5 TRBV6-5
TGTGCCTGGAGTGGGGGACAGAGCACTGAAGCTTCCTTT CAWSGGQSTEASF TRBD1 - TRBJ1-1 TRBV30
TGTGCCAGCAGCTGGGGACCACAGGGCTACGAGCAGTACTTC CASSWGPQGYEQYF - many TRBJ2-7 TRBV7-9
TGTGCCAGCAGTTTTTTCCAGCAGGGGGCTTTCGTCACTGAAGCTTTCTTT CASSFFQQGAFVTEAFF TRBD1 few TRBJ1-1 TRBV6-2/TRBV6-3
TGTGCCAGCAGTTACGGGGTGCAAGAGACCCAGTACTTC CASSYGVQETQYF - - TRBJ2-5 TRBV6-5